The subject of this entry is one T cell receptor (beta chain). Through a sample-barcoded 5' primer and a J-beta primer mix, a second PCR was run for about 6 to 11 cycles. One entry per CDR3 protein, called by TCRdb with MiXCR from the 5' RACE reads. Seen here are 1.8 million or so distinct CDR3 sequences, about two fifths observed once, and the top ten hold approximately 22%. This sample was taken from a study of blood T cells in healthy people across ages. Study summary: When template switching was applied, about one barcoded beta molecule was captured per two T cells.

Individuals who donated were healthy Caucasians from Russia aged about 6 to 90. The CDR3 consists of 15 residues. With 6 bases clipped from V and 3 bases from J, the junction kept 9 bases outside the gene matches. This chain joins TRBV12-3 or TRBV12-4 and TRBJ1-1, with 8 bases aligning to TRBD1. The TCR was taken from a human donor in good health. Sequences were obtained from blood. CDR3 residues: CASRTGQEIHTEAFF. The CDR3 DNA sequence: TGTGCCAGCAGAACGGGACAGGAGATTCACACTGAAGCTTTCTTT.